The clone carrying this TCR beta chain was recorded at least ten times. Germline values: CDR1 MNHNS, CDR2 SASEGT. The J segment lost 0 bases and the V segment lost 4 bases, leaving 4 bases of the junction unmatched. The CDR3 covers 15 residues. The data were taken from a study of regulatory T cells in long-lasting Graves disease. Turning to the study itself: Newly diagnosed Graves' patients took antithyroid drugs under 3 months.

Time point defined: newly diagnosed GD, antithyroid drugs for less than 3 months. There was RNA extracted from PBMCs, and the TCR library was made from it. HTBI primers from iRepertoire and Arm-PCR of CDR3 regions yielded the TCR beta libraries. One entry per CDR3 protein, called by TCRdb with MiXCR from the multiplex PCR reads. The profile shows some 400,000 distinct CDR3 sequences, about 15% of them singletons. Another study also made use of these data, one on T cells in Graves' hyperthyroidism and ophthalmopathy.

The source is a young woman with Graves disease. The chain recombines TRBV6-1 with TRBJ2-3; 7 bases line up with TRBD1. The sequenced sample was peripheral blood mononuclear cells (PBMCs), obtained at new diagnosis, from a patient treated with antithyroid drugs. CDR3 amino acids: CASSGGQISTDTQYF. The CDR3 DNA sequence: TGTGCCAGCAGTGGGGGACAGATTAGCACAGATACGCAGTATTTT.